The 29 T cell receptor beta chains given below trace back to one sample, sequenced in a study of blood T cell repertoires in COVID-19 (dated by TCRdb to about 2020). Library preparation used the immunoSEQ multiplex PCR assay. Held by TCRdb, this immuneACCESS table contains in-frame sequences only and omits some clones. Under half of the omission traces to an unresolved V gene where checked; the cause of the rest is unknown. This sample holds roughly 100,000 clones; roughly 87% were observed only once. Together, the top ten hold roughly a sixth of the sample. The sequenced material came from peripheral blood. The receptors were gathered from a woman of 80 years or more in a cohort sampled during active COVID-19.

The V call is TRBV3-1 (or the pseudogene TRBV3-2), the J call TRBJ1-4; D remains ambiguous. The V and J ends lost 1 base and 8 bases respectively, with 5 bases between them. CDR1 is LGHDT, CDR2 YNNKEL, per germline (reference sequence). The CDR3 is 12 amino acids. The CDR3 reads CASSQVKEKLFF. The CDR3 coding sequence is TGTGCCAGCAGCCAAGTAAAAGAAAAACTGTTTTTT.

This sequence joins TRBV9 and TRBJ2-1; 8 bases align to TRBD2. J lost 5 bases, V lost 3 bases, and 10 bases had no gene match. Germline loops: CDR1 SGDLS, CDR2 YYNGEE. The CDR3 length is 16 residues. This CDR3 reads CASSAVHSGVNNEQFF. CDR3 sequence (DNA): TGTGCCAGCAGCGCCGTCCATAGCGGGGTAAACAATGAGCAGTTCTTC.

The chain carries TRBV7-8 and TRBJ2-1, with TRBD1 matching over 9 bases. Germline V lookup: CDR1 SGHVS, CDR2 FQNEAQ. CDR3 size: 22 residues. V trimming: 0 bases; J trimming: 6 bases; junction bases outside the gene matches: 24. DNA of the CDR3: TGTGCCAGCAGCTTAGCGCTACGCAACAGGGGGCGAGATCGCATAGGTCGCAATGAGCAGTTCTTC. Encoded protein: CASSLALRNRGRDRIGRNEQFF.

This rearrangement joins TRBV29-1 to TRBJ1-1; no clear D gene. The CDR3 loop spans 12 amino acids. Deletions cut 6 bases from V and 1 base from J, with 9 bases between. Germline loops: CDR1 SQVTM, CDR2 ANQGSEA. In DNA form, the CDR3 reads TGCAGCGTAAAGACAACGAACACTGAAGCTTTCTTT. It codes for CSVKTTNTEAFF.

The chain uses TRBV5-4 and TRBJ2-5; 10 nucleotides agree with TRBD1. CDR1 is SGHNT, CDR2 YYREEE, per germline (reference sequence). The CDR3 consists of 15 residues. V dropped 4 bases and J dropped 6; count of bases not matched to a gene: 9. The CDR3: CASSPEGGQGKTQYF. The CDR3 nucleotides read TGTGCCAGCAGCCCGGAGGGGGGACAGGGGAAGACCCAGTACTTC.

This chain joins TRBV11-2 and TRBJ1-4, with TRBD1 identical over 9 bases. Germline CDR1 SGHAT, CDR2 FQNNGV. V lost 3 bases, J lost 15 bases, and 5 bases stayed unmatched. This CDR3 region has 12 residues. The CDR3: CASSLVRTGVFF. CDR3 DNA sequence: TGTGCCAGCAGCTTGGTGCGGACAGGGGTGTTTTTT.

This clone was detected only once. The J gene is TRBJ2-1, the V gene TRBV25-1, with D perhaps matching TRBD2 (5 bases). The V gene lost 6 bases and the J gene lost 10 bases, with 19 bases spanning the gap. CDR1 MGHDK and CDR2 SYGVNS come from the germline V gene. The CDR3 loop spans 14 amino acids. The CDR3 protein is CASSPRTTTGEQFF. CDR3 DNA sequence: TGTGCCAGCAGCCCGCGTACTACCACGGGGGAGCAGTTCTTC.

The chain combines TRBV11-3 with TRBJ2-1; D might be TRBD2 (6 bases). V lost 3 bases to trimming and J lost 10 bases, with 10 bases between them. CDR3 length equals 12 residues. Germline assignment: CDR1 SGHNT and CDR2 YENEEA. CDR3 nucleotides: TGTGCCAGCAGCTTGAGCGGGCCCGAGCAGTTCTTC. It translates to CASSLSGPEQFF.

The rearrangement joins TRBV7-9 to TRBJ2-3; 12 nucleotides match TRBD2. The CDR3 covers 16 residues. V trimming: 3 bases; J trimming: 1 base; junction bases outside the gene matches: 2. The V gene's germline CDR1 is SEHNR and CDR2 FQNEAQ (reference sequence). DNA of the CDR3: TGTGCCAGCAGCTTCCGACTAGCGGGGGGCACAGATACGCAGTATTTT. Residues: CASSFRLAGGTDTQYF. The full variable domain, rest sourced from reference TRBV7-9 and TRBJ2-3, is DTGVSQNPRHKITKRGQNVTFRCDPISEHNRLYWYRQTLGQGPEFLTYFQNEAQLEKSRLLSDRFSAERPKGSFSTLEIQRTEQGDSAMYLCASSFRLAGGTDTQYFGPGTRLTVL.

This clone occurred once. The gene calls are TRBV24-1 and TRBJ2-6; maybe TRBD2 (5 bases). CDR1 and CDR2 from the germline V gene are KGHDR and SFDVKD. The CDR3 spans 16 residues. V dropped 5 bases and J dropped 4 bases, with 14 bases sitting between them. The CDR3 region is CATSGRGNLGANVLTF. In DNA form, the CDR3 reads TGTGCCACCAGTGGACGGGGTAATCTAGGGGCCAACGTCCTGACTTTC.

The chain has TRBV5-1 and TRBJ2-1; TRBD2 matches 9 bases. The CDR3 has 17 amino acids. V dropped 0 bases and J dropped 9; count of bases not matched to a gene: 13. Germline V gives CDR1 SGHRS, CDR2 YFSETQ. The CDR3 DNA follows: TGCGCCAGCAGCTTGGGCGCGGGGGGGACCCCGGGAGGTGAGCAGTTCTTC. It encodes CASSLGAGGTPGGEQFF.

This clone was recorded once. J is TRBJ1-2 and V is TRBV24-1; TRBD1 aligns across 10 bases. The trim removed 3 bases at V and 10 bases at J, leaving 4 bases unmatched. The CDR3 has 13 residues. CDR1 and CDR2 from the germline V gene are KGHDR and SFDVKD. The CDR3 DNA is TGTGCCACCAGTGATGACAGGGGGCGAGACTACACCTTC. Translation: CATSDDRGRDYTF.

The V and J genes are TRBV3-1 (or the pseudogene TRBV3-2) and TRBJ1-2, with 7 bases aligning to TRBD1. J was trimmed by 8 bases and V by 0 bases; bases with no gene match: 3. The CDR3 is made up of 13 amino acids. Germline V lookup: CDR1 LGHDT, CDR2 YNNKEL (reference sequence). The CDR3 DNA sequence: TGTGCCAGCAGCCAAGAACAGGGGCACGGCTACACCTTC. Its protein is CASSQEQGHGYTF.

V and J are TRBV7-9 and TRBJ1-3; D gene ambiguous. Germline V CDR1 and CDR2: SEHNR, FQNEAQ (reference sequence). This CDR3 is built from 15 residues. The germline V and J ends were trimmed by 4 bases and 0 bases, with 10 bases remaining between them. The CDR3, as DNA: TGTGCCAGCAGCTCTTGGACTAGCTCTGGAAACACCATATATTTT. Its translation: CASSSWTSSGNTIYF.

V is TRBV5-5 and J is TRBJ1-6; no firm D call. Germline-derived CDR1 and CDR2 are SGHKS and YYEKEE (reference sequence). This CDR3 region has 14 residues. Trimming took 0 bases from V and 6 from J, leaving 7 bases between them. CDR3 bases: TGTGCCAGCAGCTTGGAAGGAGTTAATTCACCCCTCCACTTT. Translated: CASSLEGVNSPLHF. Full variable domain (rest looked up from reference TRBV5-5 and TRBJ1-6): DAGVTQSPTHLIKTRGQQVTLRCSPISGHKSVSWYQQVLGQGPQFIFQYYEKEERGRGNFPDRFSARQFPNYSSELNVNALLLGDSALYLCASSLEGVNSPLHFGNGTRLTVT.

This clone was seen a few times. The chain recombines TRBV19 with TRBJ1-2; tentative D call: TRBD1 (5 bases). V was shortened by 7 bases and J by 3 bases, with 15 bases between the two germline ends. This CDR3 comprises 14 residues. CDR1 and CDR2 (germline): LNHDA, SQIVND (reference sequence). The CDR3 is CASTNAGEDYGYTF. The CDR3 region has the DNA TGTGCCAGTACGAACGCGGGGGAGGACTATGGCTACACCTTC. Supplemented by reference TRBV19 and TRBJ1-2, the full variable domain reads DGGITQSPKYLFRKEGQNVTLSCEQNLNHDAMYWYRQDPGQGLRLIYYSQIVNDFQKGDIAEGYSVSREKKESFPLTVTSAQKNPTAFYLCASTNAGEDYGYTFGSGTRLTVV.

The V call is TRBV3-1 (or the pseudogene TRBV3-2), the J call TRBJ1-2, with 9 positions matching TRBD1. Germline values: CDR1 LGHDT, CDR2 YNNKEL (reference sequence). J was trimmed by 8 bases and V by 4 bases; bases with no gene match: 11. The CDR3 length is 15 residues. CDR3 sequence: CASSRRDRVGRGYTF. In DNA, the CDR3 is TGTGCCAGCAGCCGCCGGGACAGGGTCGGTAGGGGCTACACCTTC.

V usage is TRBV7-9 and J usage is TRBJ2-7, with D maybe TRBD1 (5 bases). Trimming removed 5 bases at V and 2 bases at J, with 10 bases between. This CDR3 comprises 13 residues. The germline CDR1 and CDR2 sequences are SEHNR and FQNEAQ (reference sequence). The DNA for the CDR3 is TGTGCCAGCAGCGCGACAGTAACCTACGAGCAGTACTTC. Translating it yields CASSATVTYEQYF.

This rearrangement joins TRBV5-6 to TRBJ2-5; no reliable D call. V was trimmed by 4 bases and J by 2 bases, leaving 15 bases between them. The CDR3 length is 15 residues. Germline CDR1 SGHDT, CDR2 YYEEEE. The CDR3 loop reads CASSSGRLTQETQYF. In DNA form, the CDR3 reads TGTGCCAGCAGCAGTGGCCGATTGACACAAGAGACCCAGTACTTC.

In DNA, the CDR3 is TGTGCCAGCAGTTTGTCAACTTCCTACGAGCAGTACTTC. Its translation: CASSLSTSYEQYF. The V and J genes are TRBV28 and TRBJ2-7; D call uncertain. In germline, CDR1 is MDHEN, CDR2 SYDVKM. The CDR3 has 13 amino acids. V lost 3 bases and J 1 base, leaving 7 bases between the germline ends.

The V and J genes are TRBV5-6 and TRBJ1-3; 8 bases fit TRBD1. J was trimmed by 4 bases and V by 2 bases; bases with no gene match: 5. CDR3 length: 15 residues. CDR1 is SGHDT and CDR2 is YYEEEE in the germline V gene. CDR3 sequence (DNA): TGTGCCAGCAGCTTAGGACAGGGTGGAGGAAACACCATATATTTT. It encodes CASSLGQGGGNTIYF.

The CDR3 region is CASSVGRGLGETQYF. The CDR3 DNA follows: TGTGCCAGCAGCGTAGGCAGGGGGCTCGGGGAGACCCAGTACTTC. The chain links TRBV9 to TRBJ2-5; 8 positions match TRBD1. J gave up 5 bases and V 0 bases, and 6 bases lay outside the gene matches. The CDR3 is made up of 15 amino acids. The germline V gene has CDR1 SGDLS and CDR2 YYNGEE. The full variable domain, its missing parts supplied by reference TRBV9 and TRBJ2-5, is DSGVTQTPKHLITATGQRVTLRCSPRSGDLSVYWYQQSLDQGLQFLIQYYNGEERAKGNILERFSAQQFPDLHSELNLSSLELGDSALYFCASSVGRGLGETQYFGPGTRLLVL.

This chain links TRBV5-1 with TRBJ2-2; 8 positions agree with TRBD1. V trimming: 8 bases; J trimming: 3 bases; junction bases outside the gene matches: 6. This CDR3 spans 14 amino acids. The germline gives CDR1 SGHRS, CDR2 YFSETQ. CDR3 nucleotide sequence: TGCGCCAGTAGGACAGGGACGGACACCGGGGAGCTGTTTTTT. Encoded protein: CASRTGTDTGELFF.

J is TRBJ2-7 and V is TRBV19, with TRBD2 as a possible D gene (7 bases). The CDR3 contains 14 residues. V was shortened by 11 bases and J by 5 bases, with 22 bases between the two germline ends. CDR1 is LNHDA, CDR2 SQIVND, per germline (reference sequence). The CDR3: CASRESGTTNEQYF. CDR3 DNA: TGTGCCTCGCGGGAAAGCGGGACAACGAACGAGCAGTACTTC. Using reference TRBV19 and TRBJ2-7 for the parts outside the CDR3, the full variable domain is DGGITQSPKYLFRKEGQNVTLSCEQNLNHDAMYWYRQDPGQGLRLIYYSQIVNDFQKGDIAEGYSVSREKKESFPLTVTSAQKNPTAFYLCASRESGTTNEQYFGPGTRLTVT.

The CDR3 DNA follows: TGTGCCAGCCGACTAGCGGGAGGGCAACGCACCGGGGAGCTGTTTTTT. Protein sequence: CASRLAGGQRTGELFF. The chain employs TRBV5-4 and TRBJ2-2; TRBD2 matches at 14 bases. The CDR3 length is 16 residues. The V gene end was trimmed by 7 bases and the J gene end by 4 bases; junction bases not matched to a gene: 6. The germline gives CDR1 SGHNT, CDR2 YYREEE (reference sequence). The whole variable domain, filled in from reference TRBV5-4 and TRBJ2-2, reads ETGVTQSPTHLIKTRGQQVTLRCSSQSGHNTVSWYQQALGQGPQFIFQYYREEENGRGNFPPRFSGLQFPNYSSELNVNALELDDSALYLCASRLAGGQRTGELFFGEGSRLTVL.

The chain carries TRBV3-1 (or the pseudogene TRBV3-2) and TRBJ2-7, with TRBD2 as a possible D gene (5 bases). Germline CDR1 and CDR2: LGHDT and YNNKEL (reference sequence). Trimming shortened V by 1 base and J by 0 bases, and 13 bases separated the two germline ends. This CDR3 contains 16 residues. Written as DNA, the CDR3 is TGTGCCAGCAGCCAAGCCCAAGCTGGGAGCTCCTACGAGCAGTACTTC. Residues: CASSQAQAGSSYEQYF.

This clone rates as large. The CDR3 bases are TGTGCCACCAGCGATAATGGTAGGGGGGGGGTACTCGAGAGACGCACAGATACGCAGTATTTT. Its translation: CATSDNGRGGVLERRTDTQYF. The rearrangement uses TRBV24-1 and TRBJ2-3; maybe TRBD2 (7 bases). Germline-derived CDR1 and CDR2 are KGHDR and SFDVKD. The CDR3 loop spans 21 amino acids. V was cut by 7 bases and J by 1 base, with 32 bases left in between.

The chain links TRBV3-1 (or the pseudogene TRBV3-2) to TRBJ1-4; possibly TRBD1 for D (5 bases). This CDR3 is 20 amino acids long. With 4 bases removed from V and 5 bases from J, the gap between germline ends came to 29 bases. Germline CDR1 reads LGHDT; CDR2 reads YNNKEL (reference sequence). DNA of the CDR3: TGTGCCAGCAGCCTACAAGCGCCCCAGGGCTTCGCAGGGTCAAATGAAAAACTGTTTTTT. Its translation is CASSLQAPQGFAGSNEKLFF.

The V call is TRBV19, the J call TRBJ2-1; no definite D call. V was cut by 1 base and J by 0 bases, with 7 bases left in between. Germline CDR1 LNHDA, CDR2 SQIVND (reference sequence). The CDR3 extends over 15 amino acids. In DNA, the CDR3 is TGTGCCAGTAGTATAGCCGAGAGCTCCTACAATGAGCAGTTCTTC. Translating it yields CASSIAESSYNEQFF.